This T cell receptor (beta chain) is from a study of radiotherapy plus CTLA-4 blockade in lung cancer. CDR1 and CDR2 from the germline V gene are SEHNR and FQNEAQ (reference sequence). The CDR3 consists of 16 residues. Trimming pared 6 bases from V and 6 bases from J, leaving 23 bases between. Repertoires were generated with immunoSEQ multiplex PCR, while TCRdb's copy carries only in-frame clones and drops some. The sample yields about 95,000 clones, around four fifths seen once. This sample comprised peripheral blood, obtained from a patient treated with radiotherapy plus ipilimumab. The clonotype was recovered from a human donor with non-small cell lung cancer who had a partial response to radiotherapy plus ipilimumab. The chain recombines TRBV7-9 with TRBJ1-1, with D possibly being TRBD1 (6 bases). The CDR3 DNA sequence: TGTGCCAGCAGGCCAAGGGTCGGGACAAGGGGCTCTGAAGCTTTCTTT. Its translation: CASRPRVGTRGSEAFF.